The text below deals with one T cell receptor beta chain. A second about 6 to 11 cycle PCR used barcoded and J-beta primers. TCRdb reprocessed the 5' RACE reads via MiXCR and lists one record per CDR3 protein. The sample shows 700,000 to 850,000 distinct CDR3 sequences, under 40% of them seen only once. The sample comes from a study of blood T cells in healthy people across ages. CDR3 length: 15 residues. V lost 5 bases, J lost 1 base, and 7 bases stayed unmatched. Germline V gene data show CDR1 as MNHEY and CDR2 as SMNVEV (reference sequence). The chain combines TRBV27 with TRBJ1-1; 7 bases are a match to TRBD1. The TCR originated in a man aged 18 to 30 in good health. Sequencing used blood. Here the CDR3 DNA reads TGTGCCAGCAGTACCCTCGACAGGGCGAACACTGAAGCTTTCTTT. This codes for CASSTLDRANTEAFF.